This T cell receptor beta chain was retrieved from a study of cytomegalovirus exposure and HLA in healthy donors. General study points: Across donors, most TCRs were seen rarely, yet some public ones were widespread. TCR clusters originating in the first cohort tended to co-occur in the roughly 130 validation repertoires, according to a later analysis. In vitro experiments confirmed that a few CMV-associated chains were specific for CMV antigens.

A word on this clone: Its antigen is undetermined.

Clones were sequenced by immunoSEQ multiplex PCR, and TCRdb holds only the in-frame ones, with some missing. The sample gives a few hundred thousand clones, around 89% of which show up once; roughly 0.4% is in the top ten. This sequence was found in a woman aged 18-30 years in good health and CMV-seronegative. Sequencing used PBMCs.

The CDR3 spells CASSDGKRYGTNEKLFF. CDR3 in DNA: TGTGCCAGCAGTGACGGCAAGCGTTACGGCACTAATGAAAAACTGTTTTTT. This chain uses TRBV2 with TRBJ1-4; D gene unclear. The germline gives CDR1 SNHLY, CDR2 FYNNEI. This CDR3 contains 17 residues. Trimming took 3 bases from V and 2 from J, leaving 16 bases between them.